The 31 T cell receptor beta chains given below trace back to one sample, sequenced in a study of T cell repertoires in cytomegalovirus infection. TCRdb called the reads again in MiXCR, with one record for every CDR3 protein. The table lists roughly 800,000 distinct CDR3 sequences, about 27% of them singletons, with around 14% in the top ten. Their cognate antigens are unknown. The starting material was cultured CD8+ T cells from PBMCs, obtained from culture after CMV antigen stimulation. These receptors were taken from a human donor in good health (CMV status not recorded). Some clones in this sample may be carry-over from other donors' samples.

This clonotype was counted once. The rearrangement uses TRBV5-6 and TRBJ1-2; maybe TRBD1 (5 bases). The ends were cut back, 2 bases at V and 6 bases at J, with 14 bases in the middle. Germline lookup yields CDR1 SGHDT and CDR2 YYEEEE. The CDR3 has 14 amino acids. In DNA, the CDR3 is TGTGCCAGCAGCTTACGGCGGGGGGTCGATGGCTACACCTTC. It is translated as CASSLRRGVDGYTF.

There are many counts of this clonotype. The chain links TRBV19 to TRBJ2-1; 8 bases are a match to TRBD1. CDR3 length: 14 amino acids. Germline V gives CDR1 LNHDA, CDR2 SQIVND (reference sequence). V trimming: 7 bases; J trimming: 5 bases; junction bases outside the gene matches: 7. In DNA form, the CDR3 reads TGTGCCAGTACTGGACAGGGCGGAGACAATGAGCAGTTCTTC. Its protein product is CASTGQGGDNEQFF.

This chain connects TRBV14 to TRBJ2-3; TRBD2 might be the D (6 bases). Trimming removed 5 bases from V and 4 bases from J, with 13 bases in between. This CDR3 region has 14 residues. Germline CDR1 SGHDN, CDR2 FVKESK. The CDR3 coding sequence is TGTGCCAGCAGCGTAAGACGGGGGTCAGATACGCAGTATTTT. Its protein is CASSVRRGSDTQYF.

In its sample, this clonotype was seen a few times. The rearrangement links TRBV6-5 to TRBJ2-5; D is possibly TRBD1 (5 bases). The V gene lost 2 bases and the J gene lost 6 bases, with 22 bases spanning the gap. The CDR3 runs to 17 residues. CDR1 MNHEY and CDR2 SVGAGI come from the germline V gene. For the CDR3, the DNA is TGTGCCAGCAGTTACATTGGCTTGACGGTGGGGCAACAGACCCAGTACTTC. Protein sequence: CASSYIGLTVGQQTQYF.

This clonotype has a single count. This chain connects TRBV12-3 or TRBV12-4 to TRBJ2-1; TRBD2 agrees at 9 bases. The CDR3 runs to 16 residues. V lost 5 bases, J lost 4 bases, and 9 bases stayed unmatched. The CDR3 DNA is TGTGCCAGCAGTCTTCCGGGGACTAGCTATTACAATGAGCAGTTCTTC. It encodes CASSLPGTSYYNEQFF.

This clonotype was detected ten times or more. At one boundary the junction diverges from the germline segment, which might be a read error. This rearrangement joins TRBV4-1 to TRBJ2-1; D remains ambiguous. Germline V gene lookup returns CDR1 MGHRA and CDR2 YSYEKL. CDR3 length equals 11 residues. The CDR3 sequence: CASSQANEQFF. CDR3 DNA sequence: TGCGCCAGCAGTCAAGCTAATGAGCAGTTCTTC.

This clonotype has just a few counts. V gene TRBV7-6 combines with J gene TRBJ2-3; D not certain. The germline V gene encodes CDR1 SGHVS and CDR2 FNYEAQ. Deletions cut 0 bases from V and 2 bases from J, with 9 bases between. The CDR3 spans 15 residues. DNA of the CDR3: TGTGCCAGCAGCTTAGCGCACAGAACCACAGATACGCAGTATTTT. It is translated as CASSLAHRTTDTQYF.

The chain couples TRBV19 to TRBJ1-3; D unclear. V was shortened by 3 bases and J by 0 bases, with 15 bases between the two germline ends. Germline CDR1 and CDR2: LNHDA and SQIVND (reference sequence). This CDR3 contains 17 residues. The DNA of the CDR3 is TGTGCCAGTAGTATTACTTACGGACTGGCCTCTGGAAACACCATATATTTT. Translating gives CASSITYGLASGNTIYF.

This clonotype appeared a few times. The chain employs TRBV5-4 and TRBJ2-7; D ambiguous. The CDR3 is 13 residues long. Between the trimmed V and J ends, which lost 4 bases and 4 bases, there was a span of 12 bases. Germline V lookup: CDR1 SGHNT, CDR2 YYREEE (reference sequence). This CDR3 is CASSPVDTYEQYF. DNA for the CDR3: TGTGCCAGCAGCCCCGTTGATACATACGAGCAGTACTTC.

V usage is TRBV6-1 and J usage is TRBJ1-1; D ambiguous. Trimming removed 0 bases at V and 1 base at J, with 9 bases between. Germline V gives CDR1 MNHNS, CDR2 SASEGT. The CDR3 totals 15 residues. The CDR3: CASSEASWRNTEAFF. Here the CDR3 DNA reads TGTGCCAGCAGTGAAGCGAGCTGGCGGAACACTGAAGCTTTCTTT.

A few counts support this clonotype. The CDR3 loop reads CASSFPGGVNEQFF. CDR3 DNA sequence: TGTGCCAGCAGCTTTCCTGGCGGAGTCAATGAGCAGTTCTTC. This rearrangement joins TRBV7-2 to TRBJ2-1; no clear D. Germline V gene lookup returns CDR1 SGHTA and CDR2 FQGNSA. Trimming took 3 bases from V and 6 from J, leaving 12 bases between them. The length of the CDR3 is 14 residues.

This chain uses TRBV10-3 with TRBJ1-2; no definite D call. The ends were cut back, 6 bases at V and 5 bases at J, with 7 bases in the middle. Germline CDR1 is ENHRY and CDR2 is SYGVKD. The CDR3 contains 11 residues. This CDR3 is CAIRDLYGYTF. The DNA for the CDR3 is TGTGCCATCAGGGATTTATATGGCTACACCTTC.

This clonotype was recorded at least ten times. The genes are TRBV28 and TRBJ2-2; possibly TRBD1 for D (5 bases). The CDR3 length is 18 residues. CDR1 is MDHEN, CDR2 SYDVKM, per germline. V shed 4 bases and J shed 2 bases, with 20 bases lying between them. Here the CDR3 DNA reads TGTGCCAGCAGTTCCCCCCCTTGGGGCTTCATCAACACCGGGGAGCTGTTTTTT. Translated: CASSSPPWGFINTGELFF.

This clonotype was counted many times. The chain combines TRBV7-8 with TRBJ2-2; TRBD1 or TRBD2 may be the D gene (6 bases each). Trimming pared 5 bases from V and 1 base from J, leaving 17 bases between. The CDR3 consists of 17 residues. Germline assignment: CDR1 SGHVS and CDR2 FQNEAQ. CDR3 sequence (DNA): TGTGCCAGCAGCCGAATAGGGGGGCCAAAGAACACCGGGGAGCTGTTTTTT. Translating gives CASSRIGGPKNTGELFF.

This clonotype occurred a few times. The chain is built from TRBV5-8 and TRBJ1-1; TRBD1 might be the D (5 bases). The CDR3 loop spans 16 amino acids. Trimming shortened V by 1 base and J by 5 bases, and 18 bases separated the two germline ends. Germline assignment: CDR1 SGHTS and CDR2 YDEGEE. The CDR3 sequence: CASSLKWGYGITEAFF. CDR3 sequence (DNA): TGTGCCAGCAGCTTGAAATGGGGGTACGGGATTACTGAAGCTTTCTTT.

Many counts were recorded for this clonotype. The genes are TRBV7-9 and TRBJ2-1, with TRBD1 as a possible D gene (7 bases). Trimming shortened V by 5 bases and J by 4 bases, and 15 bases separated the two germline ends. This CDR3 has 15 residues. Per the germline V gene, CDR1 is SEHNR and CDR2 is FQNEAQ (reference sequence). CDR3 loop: CASSPTGAGYNEQFF. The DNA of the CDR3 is TGTGCCAGCAGCCCTACAGGGGCGGGGTACAATGAGCAGTTCTTC.

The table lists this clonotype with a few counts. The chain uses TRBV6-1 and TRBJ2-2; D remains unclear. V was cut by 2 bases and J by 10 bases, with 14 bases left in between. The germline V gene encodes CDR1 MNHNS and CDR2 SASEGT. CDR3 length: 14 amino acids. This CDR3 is CASSEMRGVPELFF. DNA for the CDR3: TGTGCCAGCAGTGAAATGCGTGGCGTACCGGAGCTGTTTTTT.

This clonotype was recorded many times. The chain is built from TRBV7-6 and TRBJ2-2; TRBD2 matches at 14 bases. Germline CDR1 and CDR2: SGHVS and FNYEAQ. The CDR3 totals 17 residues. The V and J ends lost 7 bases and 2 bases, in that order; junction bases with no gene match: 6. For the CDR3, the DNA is TGTGCCAGCAAAAGGACTAGCGGGGGGCTAAACACCGGGGAGCTGTTTTTT. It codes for CASKRTSGGLNTGELFF.

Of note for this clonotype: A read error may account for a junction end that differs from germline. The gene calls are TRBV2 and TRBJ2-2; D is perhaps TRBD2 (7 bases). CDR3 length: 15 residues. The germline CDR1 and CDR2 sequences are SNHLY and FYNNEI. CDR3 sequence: CASNPGGPNTGELFF. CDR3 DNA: TGTGCCAGCAATCCCGGGGGGCCGAACACCGGAGAGCTGTTTTTT.

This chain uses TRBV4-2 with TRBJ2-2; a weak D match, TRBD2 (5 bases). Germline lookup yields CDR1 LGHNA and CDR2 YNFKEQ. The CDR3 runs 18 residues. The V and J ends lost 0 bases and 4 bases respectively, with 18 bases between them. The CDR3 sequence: CASSQDPRGIGVTGELFF. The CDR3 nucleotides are TGTGCCAGCAGCCAAGACCCTCGTGGGATCGGGGTCACCGGGGAGCTGTTTTTT.

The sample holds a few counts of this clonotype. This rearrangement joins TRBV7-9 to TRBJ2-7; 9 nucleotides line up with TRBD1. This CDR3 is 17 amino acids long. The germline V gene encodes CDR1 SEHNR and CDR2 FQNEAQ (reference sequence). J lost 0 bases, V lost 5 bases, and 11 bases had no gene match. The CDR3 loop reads CASSLTGGPIHSYEQYV. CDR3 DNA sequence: TGTGCCAGCAGCCTCACAGGGGGCCCAATCCACTCCTACGAGCAGTACGTC.

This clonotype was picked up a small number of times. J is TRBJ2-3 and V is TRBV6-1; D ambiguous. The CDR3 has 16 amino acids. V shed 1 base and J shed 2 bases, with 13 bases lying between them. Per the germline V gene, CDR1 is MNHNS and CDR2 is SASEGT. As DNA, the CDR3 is TGTGCCAGCAGTGAAGAAACGGCAGGTATCACAGATACGCAGTATTTT. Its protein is CASSEETAGITDTQYF.

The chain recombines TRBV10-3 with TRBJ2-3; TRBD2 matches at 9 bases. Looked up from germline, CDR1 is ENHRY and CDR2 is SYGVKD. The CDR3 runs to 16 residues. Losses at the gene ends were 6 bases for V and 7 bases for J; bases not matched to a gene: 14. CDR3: CAIRVSLRGGYHTQYF. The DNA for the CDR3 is TGTGCCATCAGGGTCTCCCTGCGGGGGGGCTATCATACGCAGTATTTT.

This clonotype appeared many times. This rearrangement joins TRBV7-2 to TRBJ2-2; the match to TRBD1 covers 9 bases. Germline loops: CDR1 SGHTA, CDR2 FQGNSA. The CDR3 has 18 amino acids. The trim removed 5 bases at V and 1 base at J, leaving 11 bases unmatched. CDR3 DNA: TGTGCCAGCAGCGGACCCGAGGGGACAGGGTGGAACACCGGGGAGCTGTTTTTT. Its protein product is CASSGPEGTGWNTGELFF.

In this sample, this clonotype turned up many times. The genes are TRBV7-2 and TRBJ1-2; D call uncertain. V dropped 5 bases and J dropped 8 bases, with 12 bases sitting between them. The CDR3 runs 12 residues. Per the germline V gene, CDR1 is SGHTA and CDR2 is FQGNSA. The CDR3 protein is CASSPPGWGYTF. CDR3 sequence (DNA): TGTGCCAGCAGCCCCCCCGGGTGGGGCTACACCTTC.

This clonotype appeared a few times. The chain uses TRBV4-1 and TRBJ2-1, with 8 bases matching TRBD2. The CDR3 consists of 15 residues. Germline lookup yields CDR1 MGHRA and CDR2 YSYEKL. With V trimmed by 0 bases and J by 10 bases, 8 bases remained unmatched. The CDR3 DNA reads TGCGCCAGCAGCCAAGAGAACGGGGGGGCCGGAGAGCAGTTCTTC. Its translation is CASSQENGGAGEQFF.

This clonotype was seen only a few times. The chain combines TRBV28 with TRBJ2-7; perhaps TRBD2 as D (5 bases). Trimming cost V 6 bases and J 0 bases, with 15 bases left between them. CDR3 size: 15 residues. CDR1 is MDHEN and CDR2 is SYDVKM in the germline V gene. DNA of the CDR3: TGTGCCAGCAGCCCGACCGGCGCGGGCTCCTACGAGCAGTACGTC. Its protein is CASSPTGAGSYEQYV.

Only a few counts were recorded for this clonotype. The CDR3 sequence is CASSEAYTGGTTEAFF. The CDR3 DNA reads as TGTGCCAGCAGTGAAGCGTATACAGGGGGGACCACTGAAGCTTTCTTT. The chain has TRBV2 and TRBJ1-1; TRBD1 aligns across 8 bases. The CDR3 covers 16 residues. Germline loops: CDR1 SNHLY, CDR2 FYNNEI. Germline trimming cut 0 bases from V and 4 bases from J; bases unmatched to any gene: 7.

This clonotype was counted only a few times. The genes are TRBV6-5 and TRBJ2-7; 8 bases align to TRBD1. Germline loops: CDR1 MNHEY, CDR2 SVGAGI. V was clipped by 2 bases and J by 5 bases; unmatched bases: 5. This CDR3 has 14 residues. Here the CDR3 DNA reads TGTGCCAGCAGTTACCTAGGACAGGGCCACGAGCAGTACTTC. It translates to CASSYLGQGHEQYF.

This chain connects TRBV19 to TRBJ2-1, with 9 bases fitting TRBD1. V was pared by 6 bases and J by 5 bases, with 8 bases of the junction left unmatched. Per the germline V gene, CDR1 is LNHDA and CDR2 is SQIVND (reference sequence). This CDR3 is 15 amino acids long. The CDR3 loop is CASSSPGQGHNEQFF. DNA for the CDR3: TGTGCCAGTAGCTCACCGGGACAGGGCCACAATGAGCAGTTCTTC.

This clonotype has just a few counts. The DNA of the CDR3 is TGTGCCAGCAGCCTCGCCGAGGGACTTAAATCCTATTCGGCTAGCACAGATACGCAGTATTTT. This encodes CASSLAEGLKSYSASTDTQYF. The chain carries TRBV7-6 and TRBJ2-3; D might be TRBD2 (6 bases). Germline lookup yields CDR1 SGHVS and CDR2 FNYEAQ. The CDR3 runs 21 residues. Trimming cost V 5 bases and J 0 bases, with 30 bases left between them.